The next 14 T cell receptor beta chains were all read from a single sample in a study of Ad26.COV2.S vaccination and SARS-CoV-2 variants. Treatment denoted: about 20 received Ad26.COV2.S at low or high dose, single or two shots; about 5 received placebo; per-sample allocation not given. Sampling took place 63 days after the first vaccine or placebo injection. TCRdb keeps only in-frame clones here, not all; method: immunoSEQ multiplex PCR. The data contain roughly 400,000 clones, about nine tenths of them singletons. The starting material was peripheral blood, obtained in a trial of Ad26.COV2.S vaccine versus placebo. These receptors were taken from a person between 18 and 65 years old who received the Ad26.COV2.S COVID-19 vaccine or a placebo.

This chain joins TRBV9 and TRBJ2-7; the D gene could be TRBD1 or TRBD2 (6 bases each). The ends were cut back, 0 bases at V and 3 bases at J, with 16 bases in the middle. The germline V gene encodes CDR1 SGDLS and CDR2 YYNGEE. CDR3 length equals 16 residues. CDR3: CASSVGGQGLSYEQYF. Written as DNA, the CDR3 is TGTGCCAGCAGCGTAGGGGGGCAGGGACTCAGCTACGAGCAGTACTTC.

The chain uses TRBV28 and TRBJ1-1; tentative D call: TRBD1 (5 bases). Germline CDR1 is MDHEN and CDR2 is SYDVKM. Trimming removed 2 bases from V and 1 base from J, with 8 bases in between. The CDR3 is 14 amino acids. CDR3 amino acids: CASSLEGQNTEAFF. The CDR3 bases are TGTGCCAGCAGTTTAGAGGGGCAGAACACTGAAGCTTTCTTT.

This chain connects TRBV12-3 or TRBV12-4 to TRBJ1-2; 7 nucleotides agree with TRBD1. Trimming took 6 bases from V and 7 from J; bases not matched to a gene: 8. CDR3 length: 13 residues. Written as DNA, the CDR3 is TGTGCCAGCAGGCCAACAGGGGTCGGTGGCTACACCTTC. This encodes CASRPTGVGGYTF.

V is TRBV5-1 and J is TRBJ1-6, with 8 bases aligning to TRBD1. The CDR3 length is 16 residues. The V gene end was trimmed by 0 bases and the J gene end by 7 bases; junction bases not matched to a gene: 6. In germline, CDR1 is SGHRS, CDR2 YFSETQ. The CDR3 protein is CASSLATGTGNSPLHF. CDR3 DNA sequence: TGCGCCAGCAGCTTGGCCACGGGGACAGGCAATTCACCCCTCCACTTT.

The rearrangement joins TRBV5-1 to TRBJ1-1; D is perhaps TRBD1 (6 bases). V lost 1 base and J lost 3, with 13 bases in between. The CDR3 consists of 15 residues. Germline assignment: CDR1 SGHRS and CDR2 YFSETQ. The CDR3 bases are TGCGCCAGCAGCTTGACCCGACAGGTTTACACTGAAGCTTTCTTT. As protein: CASSLTRQVYTEAFF.

The J gene is TRBJ2-7, the V gene TRBV5-1; the match to TRBD1 covers 10 bases. After removal of 4 bases from V and 6 bases from J, the junction contained 7 bases not matched to a gene. Germline loops: CDR1 SGHRS, CDR2 YFSETQ. This CDR3 comprises 14 residues. The CDR3 bases are TGCGCCAGCAGCCTAGACAGGGGGCTGGGCGAGCAGTACTTC. Its translation is CASSLDRGLGEQYF.

This chain connects TRBV28 to TRBJ1-6; 7 positions match TRBD1. This CDR3 spans 20 amino acids. The junction had 15 bases not matched to a gene; V was cut back by 4 bases and J by 0 bases. Germline CDR1 MDHEN, CDR2 SYDVKM. This CDR3 is CASSSPWGGQPNSYNSPLHF. The CDR3 nucleotides are TGTGCCAGCAGTTCCCCTTGGGGGGGACAGCCTAACTCCTATAATTCACCCCTCCACTTT.

DNA of the CDR3: TGTGCCAGCACTGCTATCAGGGGTTCTCCCTCCTACGAGCAGTACTTC. This codes for CASTAIRGSPSYEQYF. The chain combines TRBV28 with TRBJ2-7, with D possibly matching TRBD1 (6 bases). The CDR3 contains 16 residues. Germline V gene lookup returns CDR1 MDHEN and CDR2 SYDVKM. Trimming removed 7 bases from V and 0 bases from J, with 19 bases in between. The full variable domain, rest sourced from reference TRBV28 and TRBJ2-7, is DVKVTQSSRYLVKRTGEKVFLECVQDMDHENMFWYRQDPGLGLRLIYFSYDVKMKEKGDIPEGYSVSREKKERFSLILESASTNQTSMYLCASTAIRGSPSYEQYFGPGTRLTVT.

The rearrangement links TRBV2 to TRBJ1-2, with TRBD1 matching over 7 bases. This CDR3 comprises 15 residues. V dropped 6 bases and J dropped 3; count of bases not matched to a gene: 10. In germline, CDR1 is SNHLY, CDR2 FYNNEI. CDR3 nucleotide sequence: TGTGCCAGCAGGGAAACCGACAGGGAGTACTATGGCTACACCTTC. Its protein is CASRETDREYYGYTF.

V is TRBV14 and J is TRBJ2-7, with D possibly matching TRBD2 (5 bases). V lost 1 base, J lost 3 bases, and 13 bases lay in between. The CDR3 extends over 15 amino acids. Germline assignment: CDR1 SGHDN and CDR2 FVKESK. CDR3: CASSQGAGEIYEQYF. In DNA, the CDR3 is TGTGCCAGCAGCCAAGGTGCTGGGGAGATCTACGAGCAGTACTTC.

The rearrangement links TRBV5-1 to TRBJ2-5; no firm D call. The CDR3 totals 13 residues. The V gene lost 1 base and the J gene lost 5 bases, with 9 bases spanning the gap. Germline-derived CDR1 and CDR2 are SGHRS and YFSETQ. CDR3 protein: CASSLSRWETQYF. As DNA, the CDR3 is TGCGCCAGCAGCTTGAGTAGGTGGGAGACCCAGTACTTC.

The rearrangement links TRBV5-1 to TRBJ2-3; no clear D gene. V was shortened by 0 bases and J by 0 bases, with 5 bases between the two germline ends. CDR3 length equals 14 residues. Germline V gene sequence: CDR1 SGHRS, CDR2 YFSETQ. The chain's CDR3 is CASSLDVSTDTQYF. The DNA for the CDR3 is TGCGCCAGCAGCTTGGACGTTAGCACAGATACGCAGTATTTT.

The chain recombines TRBV15 with TRBJ2-7; possible D gene TRBD2, 5 bases. The germline CDR1 and CDR2 sequences are LNHNV and YYDKDF (reference sequence). V was shortened by 0 bases and J by 3 bases, with 15 bases between the two germline ends. The CDR3 sequence is 16 residues long. The CDR3 sequence: CATSREPLGTSYEQYF. As DNA, the CDR3 is TGTGCCACCAGCAGAGAACCCCTGGGTACTAGCTACGAGCAGTACTTC.

V and J are TRBV3-1 (or the pseudogene TRBV3-2) and TRBJ2-3; D might be TRBD2 (7 bases). The CDR3 is 15 amino acids. V was trimmed by 10 bases and J by 1 base, leaving 18 bases between them. The germline gives CDR1 LGHDT, CDR2 YNNKEL (reference sequence). The CDR3 DNA reads TGTGCCACTATGCCTGGGGGGGCCGGCACAGATACGCAGTATTTT. It is translated as CATMPGGAGTDTQYF.